The clone carrying this T cell receptor beta chain appeared many times. V was trimmed by 4 bases and J by 8 bases, leaving 14 bases between them. The CDR3 spans 12 residues. Germline CDR1 and CDR2: DFQATT and SNEGSKA (reference sequence). This entry belongs to a study of regulatory T cells in long-lasting Graves disease. The time point here: persistent/refractory GD, antithyroid drugs over 5 years with positive TRAb. Extracted RNA from PBMCs served as the source of the TCR library. Assembly of TCR beta libraries relied on iRepertoire HTBI primers together with Arm-PCR of CDR3 regions. TCRdb independently ran MiXCR on the multiplex PCR reads; one entry per CDR3 protein. The sample lists roughly 450,000 distinct CDR3 sequences; approximately 23% were seen once.

This clonotype was obtained from a female donor with Graves disease. The chain employs TRBV20-1 and TRBJ1-1; D not certain. The material sequenced was peripheral blood mononuclear cells (PBMCs), taken when the disease was refractory, from a patient treated with antithyroid drugs. The CDR3 bases are TGCAGTGCTAAGGGTGTTAGTGGGGAAGCTTTCTTT. Protein sequence: CSAKGVSGEAFF.